This T cell receptor (beta chain) was documented in a study of CD8 T cells in ankylosing spondylitis. J lost 8 bases, V lost 1 base, and 9 bases had no gene match. Germline CDR1 LGHNA, CDR2 YNFKEQ. This CDR3 region has 16 residues. Whole-study results and caveats: A TCR beta motif of 8 or 9 highly homologous variants appeared characteristic of ankylosing spondylitis blood.

TCRdb re-called the 5' RACE reads through MiXCR, storing one row per CDR3 protein. This table holds approximately 42,000 distinct CDR3 sequences, under 5% found once. There are many counts of this clonotype. Antigen unknown. This chain uses TRBV4-2 with TRBJ2-3; 10 bases match TRBD2. This TCR was recovered from a female donor with ankylosing spondylitis or in good health (not recorded which). Sequenced material: blood, either unsorted or a sorted T cell fraction (not recorded which). CDR3 amino acids: CASSQVSGRGEGTQYF. Here the CDR3 DNA reads TGTGCCAGCAGCCAAGTCAGCGGGAGGGGTGAAGGTACGCAGTATTTT.